This entry lists 32 T cell receptor beta chains sequenced from one sample in a study of technical replicates of blood from several donors. TCRdb's table, derived via immunoSEQ multiplex PCR, lists solely in-frame clones and lacks some. The profile covers about 82,000 clones, with 96% appearing a single time and 0.37% taken by the ten largest. The sample consisted of T cells isolated from PBMCs. Receptor source: a human donor in good health.

This clone appeared a single time. The chain couples TRBV6-5 to TRBJ2-5; tentatively, D is TRBD1 (6 bases). V lost 0 bases, J lost 6 bases, and 11 bases lay in between. CDR1 is MNHEY and CDR2 is SVGAGI in the germline V gene. The CDR3 is 14 amino acids. The CDR3 loop reads CASSYSGHRKTQYF. CDR3 DNA: TGTGCCAGCAGTTACTCGGGACATCGGAAGACCCAGTACTTC.

The gene calls are TRBV5-6 and TRBJ1-2, with 8 bases fitting TRBD1. This CDR3 spans 12 amino acids. Germline values: CDR1 SGHDT, CDR2 YYEEEE. Losses at the gene ends were 6 bases for V and 6 bases for J; bases not matched to a gene: 4. The CDR3 here is CASTSTGDGYTF. DNA of the CDR3: TGTGCCAGCACCTCGACAGGGGATGGCTACACCTTC.

The chain combines TRBV9 with TRBJ2-1, with D perhaps TRBD2 (6 bases). The germline V gene has CDR1 SGDLS and CDR2 YYNGEE. V lost 0 bases and J 2 bases, leaving 12 bases between the germline ends. The CDR3 spans 16 residues. The CDR3 nucleotides read TGTGCCAGCAGCGTAGCTTCGACTAGACCCTACAATGAGCAGTTCTTC. As protein: CASSVASTRPYNEQFF.

This chain connects TRBV18 to TRBJ2-4, with TRBD2 matching over 13 bases. CDR1 and CDR2 from the germline V gene are KGHSH and LQKENI. The J segment lost 0 bases and the V segment lost 2 bases, leaving 1 base of the junction unmatched. This CDR3 comprises 17 residues. The chain's CDR3 is CASSPGLAGAAKNIQYF. The CDR3, as DNA: TGTGCCAGCTCACCAGGACTAGCGGGGGCAGCCAAAAACATTCAGTACTTC. The full variable domain, rest sourced from reference TRBV18 and TRBJ2-4, is NAGVMQNPRHLVRRRGQEARLRCSPMKGHSHVYWYRQLPEEGLKFMVYLQKENIIDESGMPKERFSAEFPKEGPSILRIQQVVRGDSAAYFCASSPGLAGAAKNIQYFGAGTRLSVL.

The V gene is TRBV7-2, the J gene TRBJ1-3; D gene uncertain. The V gene's germline CDR1 is SGHTA and CDR2 FQGNSA. Trimming shortened V by 1 base and J by 0 bases, and 7 bases separated the two germline ends. This CDR3 has 15 amino acids. DNA of the CDR3: TGTGCCAGCAGCTTAGGGCGGTACTCTGGAAACACCATATATTTT. Translating it yields CASSLGRYSGNTIYF.

The J gene is TRBJ2-2, the V gene TRBV15, with 7 bases fitting TRBD2. CDR1 LNHNV and CDR2 YYDKDF come from the germline V gene (reference sequence). V lost 0 bases and J lost 5; bases outside the gene matches: 6. The CDR3 contains 16 residues. The DNA for the CDR3 is TGTGCCACCAGCAGAGACTGGGCGGGAGTTACCGGGGAGCTGTTTTTT. The encoded protein is CATSRDWAGVTGELFF.

The chain has TRBV19 and TRBJ2-7; 8 positions agree with TRBD1. V lost 6 bases to trimming and J lost 5 bases; unmatched junction nucleotides: 9. This CDR3 region has 14 residues. Germline V CDR1 and CDR2: LNHDA, SQIVND (reference sequence). CDR3 bases: TGTGCCAGTAGATTGGACAGGGACTCTCACGAGCAGTACTTC. Translating gives CASRLDRDSHEQYF.

The chain is built from TRBV6-1 and TRBJ2-3; 10 bases match TRBD2. Trimming took 6 bases from V and 0 from J; bases not matched to a gene: 3. Germline assignment: CDR1 MNHNS and CDR2 SASEGT. The CDR3 is made up of 15 amino acids. The CDR3 nucleotides are TGTGCCAGCAGCCGGACTAGCGGAAGCACAGATACGCAGTATTTT. It encodes CASSRTSGSTDTQYF.

The genes are TRBV18 and TRBJ1-3; no clear D. Germline lookup yields CDR1 KGHSH and CDR2 LQKENI. V gave up 8 bases and J gave up 0 bases, with 5 bases separating them. This CDR3 is 12 amino acids long. As DNA, the CDR3 is TGTGCCAGCACTGACTCTGGAAACACCATATATTTT. Amino acid sequence: CASTDSGNTIYF.

The chain carries TRBV7-9 and TRBJ2-2; tentative D call: TRBD1 (6 bases). The CDR3 has 15 residues. V was clipped by 2 bases and J by 4 bases, with 11 bases between them. The germline V gene encodes CDR1 SEHNR and CDR2 FQNEAQ (reference sequence). The CDR3 DNA reads as TGTGCCAGCAGCTTATCGGACAGCGGCACCGGGGAGCTGTTTTTT. Translated: CASSLSDSGTGELFF.

V is TRBV6-5 and J is TRBJ2-3; 8 nucleotides match TRBD2. CDR1 is MNHEY and CDR2 is SVGAGI in the germline V gene. This CDR3 has 14 amino acids. J was trimmed by 0 bases and V by 5 bases; bases with no gene match: 1. The CDR3 spells CASSRTSSTDTQYF. In nucleotides, the CDR3 is TGTGCCAGCAGTCGGACTAGCAGCACAGATACGCAGTATTTT.

The chain has TRBV27 and TRBJ2-2; D is unclear. The germline V gene encodes CDR1 MNHEY and CDR2 SMNVEV (reference sequence). This CDR3 has 12 amino acids. Trimming stripped 4 bases from V and 5 bases from J, with 5 bases between. This CDR3 is CASSYLTGELFF. Here the CDR3 DNA reads TGTGCCAGCAGTTACTTGACCGGGGAGCTGTTTTTT.

The V gene is TRBV4-3, the J gene TRBJ2-3; maybe TRBD2 (5 bases). The CDR3 runs 16 residues. Germline loops: CDR1 LGHNA, CDR2 YSLEER. V was trimmed by 0 bases and J by 5 bases, leaving 15 bases between them. Written as DNA, the CDR3 is TGCGCCAGCAGCCAAGAAGTAGGCAGCCGGGGAGATACGCAGTATTTT. This codes for CASSQEVGSRGDTQYF.

This clone was seen only once. The CDR3 is CSVEGPGTGLYGYTF. The CDR3 DNA sequence: TGCAGCGTTGAGGGTCCCGGGACAGGGCTTTATGGCTACACCTTC. The chain joins TRBV29-1 to TRBJ1-2; 9 bases are a match to TRBD1. CDR1 and CDR2 (germline): SQVTM, ANQGSEA. Trimming took 3 bases from V and 5 from J; bases not matched to a gene: 10. There are 15 residues in the CDR3.

The rearrangement uses TRBV6-1 and TRBJ1-1, with a weak D call TRBD1 (5 bases). Germline loops: CDR1 MNHNS, CDR2 SASEGT. The length of the CDR3 is 14 residues. The V end lost 2 bases, the J end lost 4 bases, and 11 bases lay between the germline ends. CDR3 nucleotide sequence: TGTGCCAGCAGTGAAAGCTGGGGCGGCACTGAAGCTTTCTTT. Its translation is CASSESWGGTEAFF.

The chain uses TRBV4-2 and TRBJ2-3; the match to TRBD2 covers 9 bases. There are 14 residues in the CDR3. The J segment lost 3 bases and the V segment lost 5 bases, leaving 3 bases of the junction unmatched. Germline V gives CDR1 LGHNA, CDR2 YNFKEQ. The DNA for the CDR3 is TGTGCCAGCAGCGCGGGAGGGGAGACAGATACGCAGTATTTT. Its protein is CASSAGGETDTQYF.

The CDR3 nucleotides are TGTGCCAGCAGCTTAGGCGGGACAGGGGGCGCTGAAGCTTTCTTT. Its protein is CASSLGGTGGAEAFF. The V gene is TRBV7-8, the J gene TRBJ1-1, with 12 bases aligning to TRBD1. Germline CDR1 and CDR2: SGHVS and FQNEAQ. CDR3 size: 15 residues. Trimming removed 1 base from V and 6 bases from J; junction bases left unmatched: 3.

The genes are TRBV11-2 and TRBJ2-1, with D tentatively TRBD1 (6 bases). Trimming took 10 bases from V and 6 from J, leaving 10 bases between them. CDR3 size: 11 residues. Germline values: CDR1 SGHAT, CDR2 FQNNGV. Written as DNA, the CDR3 is TGTGCCACCTCACAGGGCAATGAGCAGTTCTTC. The encoded protein is CATSQGNEQFF.

The chain uses TRBV7-6 and TRBJ2-5, with TRBD2 identical over 12 bases. The J call may be mistaken, given a closer DNA end match to TRBJ2-7. CDR3 length equals 14 residues. Germline lookup yields CDR1 SGHVS and CDR2 FNYEAQ. The CDR3: CASSLLAGGNEQYF. The DNA for the CDR3 is TGTGCCAGCAGCTTACTAGCGGGAGGGAACGAGCAGTACTTC.

V is TRBV7-9 and J is TRBJ2-1; 7 bases are shared with TRBD2. Germline lookup yields CDR1 SEHNR and CDR2 FQNEAQ (reference sequence). V shed 6 bases and J 0 bases; nucleotides not matched to a gene: 5. This CDR3 comprises 15 residues. CDR3 sequence (DNA): TGTGCCAGCAGTTCAGCGGGAAACTCCTACAATGAGCAGTTCTTC. Amino acid sequence: CASSSAGNSYNEQFF.

The chain carries TRBV7-3 and TRBJ1-4, with D perhaps TRBD1 (5 bases). Between the trimmed V and J ends, which lost 3 bases and 2 bases, there was a span of 10 bases. There are 15 residues in the CDR3. Germline CDR1 is SGHTA and CDR2 is FQGTGA. CDR3 DNA sequence: TGTGCCAGCAGCTTTCAGGGAGGCACTAATGAAAAACTGTTTTTT. Translated, it gives CASSFQGGTNEKLFF.

The genes are TRBV28 and TRBJ2-7; the D gene is possibly TRBD2 (6 bases). V shed 9 bases and J shed 0 bases, with 15 bases lying between them. This CDR3 contains 14 residues. In germline, CDR1 is MDHEN, CDR2 SYDVKM. The CDR3 nucleotides are TGTGCCAGTAACTACCGGGACTTCTCCTACGAGCAGTACTTC. Translated: CASNYRDFSYEQYF.

The V gene is TRBV27, the J gene TRBJ1-1, with 7 bases fitting TRBD1. The V and J ends lost 8 bases and 2 bases, in that order; junction bases with no gene match: 17. Germline values: CDR1 MNHEY, CDR2 SMNVEV (reference sequence). This CDR3 is 17 amino acids long. The CDR3, as DNA: TGTGCCAGCCGCTCCCTGATGAGGACAGGCGTCAACACTGAAGCTTTCTTT. Its protein product is CASRSLMRTGVNTEAFF.

The sample holds one count of this clone. The rearrangement uses TRBV5-8 and TRBJ2-7; 7 positions agree with TRBD1. Germline CDR1 reads SGHTS; CDR2 reads YDEGEE. The CDR3 is made up of 14 amino acids. Trimming at V came to 3 bases and at J to 5 bases, leaving 8 bases not matched to a gene. As DNA, the CDR3 is TGTGCCAGCAGCTCCACAGGGGATTTCGACGAGCAGTACTTC. Its protein is CASSSTGDFDEQYF.

The chain joins TRBV6-6 to TRBJ2-4; possible D gene TRBD1, 6 bases. The germline gives CDR1 MNHNY, CDR2 SVGAGI (reference sequence). The CDR3 runs 15 residues. The V and J ends lost 6 bases and 0 bases respectively, with 12 bases between them. CDR3 sequence reads: CASSEGGLAKNIQYF. The CDR3 region has the DNA TGTGCCAGCAGCGAAGGGGGATTAGCCAAAAACATTCAGTACTTC.

The chain recombines TRBV19 with TRBJ2-3, with 9 nucleotides matching TRBD2. This CDR3 region has 16 residues. The junction had 8 bases not matched to a gene; V was cut back by 3 bases and J by 4 bases. CDR1 is LNHDA, CDR2 SQIVND, per germline (reference sequence). CDR3 amino acids: CASSMGASGKSDTQYF. The CDR3 DNA sequence: TGTGCCAGTAGTATGGGGGCTAGCGGGAAGTCAGATACGCAGTATTTT.

The chain is built from TRBV18 and TRBJ1-1; possible D gene TRBD1, 5 bases. Germline V CDR1 and CDR2: KGHSH, LQKENI. V lost 6 bases, J lost 6 bases, and 17 bases lay in between. This CDR3 region has 14 residues. The CDR3 DNA reads as TGTGCCAGCTCCCCAGTGGCGGGGGAGGCTGAAGCTTTCTTT. Amino acid sequence: CASSPVAGEAEAFF.

The chain is built from TRBV19 and TRBJ1-2; TRBD1 might be the D (6 bases). Trimming left V 9 bases short and J 5 bases short, with 13 bases between. The CDR3 totals 12 residues. CDR1 is LNHDA, CDR2 SQIVND, per germline (reference sequence). For the CDR3, the DNA is TGTGCCAGCAGGGGATATCTGTATGGCTACACCTTC. As protein: CASRGYLYGYTF.

The V and J genes are TRBV13 and TRBJ2-7; 9 bases are a match to TRBD1. Trimming removed 5 bases from V and 5 bases from J; junction bases left unmatched: 10. Germline CDR1 PRHDT, CDR2 FYEKMQ (reference sequence). The CDR3 spans 15 residues. The CDR3 protein is CASSHGDRVFDEQYF. CDR3 DNA sequence: TGTGCCAGCAGCCACGGGGACAGGGTATTTGACGAGCAGTACTTC.

The DNA of the CDR3 is TGCAGCGTACGTACAGGGAACACTGAAGCTTTCTTT. This gives the protein CSVRTGNTEAFF. This sequence joins TRBV29-1 and TRBJ1-1, with D tentatively TRBD1 (5 bases). V shed 6 bases and J shed 1 base, with 9 bases lying between them. CDR3 length equals 12 residues. Germline CDR1 SQVTM, CDR2 ANQGSEA.

The chain links TRBV5-4 to TRBJ2-3; TRBD2 might be the D (6 bases). The CDR3 has 11 amino acids. Germline V gene sequence: CDR1 SGHNT, CDR2 YYREEE (reference sequence). V lost 10 bases to trimming and J lost 5 bases, with 11 bases between them. In nucleotides, the CDR3 is TGTGCCTCAGCGGGTATAGATACGCAGTATTTT. This codes for CASAGIDTQYF.

The rearrangement links TRBV9 to TRBJ2-5; no reliable D call. The CDR3 has 12 amino acids. V shed 3 bases and J shed 4 bases, with 7 bases lying between them. CDR1 and CDR2 (germline): SGDLS, YYNGEE. CDR3 amino acids: CASSGRSETQYF. CDR3 nucleotide sequence: TGTGCCAGCAGCGGGAGATCAGAGACCCAGTACTTC.